This T cell receptor beta chain was obtained from a study of PD-L1 blockade in urothelial cancer (dated by TCRdb to the late 2010s). For context, the study as a whole: Every patient began therapy around 2014 and was given atezolizumab 1,200 mg intravenously every 3 weeks. Somatic, immune and clinical correlates of response to PD-L1 blockade with atezolizumab in urothelial cancer were the focus of an exploratory multi-omic analysis. About 85% of the roughly 30 patients were males with bladder-origin urothelial cancer, and about 65% of the roughly 30 reported a prior smoking history. Patients had an ECOG performance status of 0 or 1 and had received between 0 and 3 prior chemotherapy regimens. Blood samples were analyzed 3 weeks after the start of treatment (second dose) and 6 weeks after the start of treatment. In the same patients, pretreatment tumors underwent whole exome sequencing and RNA sequencing in addition to TCR sequencing. Fewer than ten patients reached durable clinical benefit, while 20 patients did not. Blood samples gave median yields of around 150,000 T cells and over 80,000 unique TCRs, along with a median clonality of about 0.084. Progression-free survival longer than 6 months counted as durable clinical benefit, and TCR features were additionally tested against both progression-free and overall survival. TCR sequencing covered pretreatment tumor samples and matched, serially collected peripheral blood taken before and after atezolizumab treatment. Pretreatment blood TCR-seq was available for 30 or so patients, at least one posttreatment blood collection was obtained for about 24 patients, and tumor TCR-seq was available for about 24 patients.

This clone has a handful of counts. Its antigen specificity is not known. No qualities accompany the bases; no much larger clone lies one base away. Synthetic TCR analog templates were spiked into each PCR so that absolute template abundance could be estimated from read counts. Using the immunoSEQ assay, TCRbeta CDR3 regions were amplified from genomic DNA with bias-controlled V and J gene primers. Rearranged TCRbeta segments were sequenced at approximately 20X coverage. The study's processing was this. Sequencing errors were corrected by clustering and CDR3s were annotated against IMGT to assign V, D and J genes. Only productive TCRbeta rearrangements were used in downstream analyses, excluding out-of-frame or stop-codon sequences. Clonality was computed as one minus Shannon entropy normalized by the log of the number of unique productive sequences. Clones differing between time points or between blood and tumor were identified using Fisher's exact test with Benjamini-Hochberg correction, with an adjusted p below 0.01 applied as the threshold. Entries here come from immuneACCESS through TCRdb and include only in-frame sequences with V and J called. Some clones fail to appear in such tables; in the studies checked, an unresolved V gene covers under half of the shortfall, and the cause of the remainder is unknown. For V, J and clone size, that table is used; D and trimming come from the DNA. For this sample the table gives 70,000 to 95,000 clones, of which roughly 84% were detected only once. The biggest ten clones account for roughly 1.9% of the sample.

The CDR3 holds 12 amino acids from the cysteine to the phenylalanine. Left in the record is the CDR3 DNA by itself, 36 bases read in frame from the first base. CDR1 LNHDA and CDR2 SQIVND were looked up in the germline V gene (reference sequence). Relative to germline, V is missing 6 bases and J is missing 4 bases, with 2 bases of the junction outside any gene match. Reading the label with the study, this specimen's time point is: pretreatment peripheral blood. The cohort included some 30 patients with locally advanced or metastatic urothelial carcinoma who were treated at Memorial Sloan Kettering on a trial protocol. Peripheral blood mononuclear cells were collected from each patient pretreatment and during treatment, giving between 1 and 8 total time points per patient. The Qiagen DNeasy Blood extraction kit was used to purify genomic DNA from total PBMCs and tumor samples. PBMCs were collected pretreatment and during treatment, and were isolated and stored as previously described.

Overall results and qualifications from the work: Because of the small sample size (n ≈ 31) and the many exploratory analyses performed, the results are intended to be regarded as hypothesis-generating. Among patients with durable benefit, tumor-associated TCR clones showed greater expansion in peripheral blood 3 weeks after treatment started (n ≈ 23, p = 0.022). A pretreatment peripheral blood TCR clonality below the median was linked to improved progression-free and overall survival.

The sequence links TRBV19 to TRBJ1-2; 7 bases in the junction line up with TRBD1. The TCR sequence derives from a man in his 60s with urothelial cancer. Sample: PBMCs, taken around atezolizumab (anti-PD-L1) treatment. The CDR3 sequence is CASRWDSYGYTF. The nucleotide sequence is TGTGCCAGTAGATGGGACAGCTATGGCTACACCTTC. Reference TRBV19 and TRBJ1-2 proteins supply the regions before and after the CDR3; the full variable domain is: DGGITQSPKYLFRKEGQNVTLSCEQNLNHDAMYWYRQDPGQGLRLIYYSQIVNDFQKGDIAEGYSVSREKKESFPLTVTSAQKNPTAFYLCASRWDSYGYTFGSGTRLTVV.